The 22 T cell receptor beta chains below all came from one sample that was sequenced in a study of radiotherapy plus CTLA-4 blockade in lung cancer. Sequencing used immunoSEQ multiplex PCR; TCRdb keeps in-frame clones, though not all of them. The sample includes roughly 120,000 clones, approximately 77% of them seen just once. Source: peripheral blood, taken from a patient treated with radiotherapy plus ipilimumab. The receptors were gathered from a human donor with non-small cell lung cancer that progressed on radiotherapy plus ipilimumab. Some clones in this sample may be carry-over from other donors' samples.

The rearrangement uses TRBV27 and TRBJ1-4, with D unclear. Per the germline V gene, CDR1 is MNHEY and CDR2 is SMNVEV (reference sequence). The CDR3 runs to 16 residues. V dropped 6 bases and J dropped 8 bases, with 22 bases sitting between them. This CDR3 reads CASSLAHPVIGEKLFF. For the CDR3, the DNA is TGTGCCAGCAGCCTAGCCCACCCGGTGATAGGGGAAAAACTGTTTTTT.

The chain couples TRBV11-3 to TRBJ2-5; D gene ambiguous. V lost 1 base to trimming and J lost 2 bases, with 5 bases between them. The CDR3 loop spans 13 amino acids. The germline gives CDR1 SGHNT, CDR2 YENEEA. The CDR3: CASSLGQQETQYF. The CDR3 DNA follows: TGTGCCAGCAGCTTAGGGCAGCAAGAGACCCAGTACTTC.

J is TRBJ1-2 and V is TRBV6-1; no definite D call. This CDR3 spans 15 amino acids. V lost 0 bases, J lost 3 bases, and 11 bases lay in between. CDR1 is MNHNS, CDR2 SASEGT, per germline. The CDR3 spells CASSEATRIDYGYTF. The CDR3 bases are TGTGCCAGCAGTGAAGCCACCCGGATCGACTATGGCTACACCTTC.

The chain combines TRBV5-6 with TRBJ2-7, with a tentative D call TRBD1 (6 bases). Between the trimmed V and J ends, which lost 0 bases and 0 bases, there was a span of 10 bases. Germline loops: CDR1 SGHDT, CDR2 YYEEEE. The CDR3 totals 15 residues. The CDR3 DNA is TGTGCCAGCAGCTTGGCTAAACAGGGCTCCTACGAGCAGTACTTC. This encodes CASSLAKQGSYEQYF.

This chain links TRBV5-4 with TRBJ2-4; 10 positions match TRBD1. Looked up from germline, CDR1 is SGHNT and CDR2 is YYREEE (reference sequence). The J segment lost 5 bases and the V segment lost 5 bases, leaving 13 bases of the junction unmatched. CDR3 size: 17 residues. CDR3 sequence (DNA): TGTGCCAGCAGGCGACAGGGGGCCCTACTGAGGGAAAACATTCAGTACTTC. Its translation is CASRRQGALLRENIQYF.

V gene TRBV9 combines with J gene TRBJ2-7; D gene unclear. Germline assignment: CDR1 SGDLS and CDR2 YYNGEE. Trimming shortened V by 3 bases and J by 7 bases, and 8 bases separated the two germline ends. This CDR3 has 11 residues. Written as DNA, the CDR3 is TGTGCCAGCAGCGACCTCAAGGAGCAGTACTTC. Its protein product is CASSDLKEQYF.

This chain joins TRBV7-2 and TRBJ2-2; D not resolved. This CDR3 region has 13 residues. Trimming cost V 5 bases and J 2 bases, with 6 bases left between them. In germline, CDR1 is SGHTA, CDR2 FQGNSA. The CDR3: CASSDSNTGELFF. The CDR3 DNA reads TGTGCCAGCAGCGACTCTAACACCGGGGAGCTGTTTTTT.

CDR3 region: CASSRGYPNYGYTF. The CDR3 DNA follows: TGTGCCAGCAGCCGAGGCTACCCGAACTATGGCTACACCTTC. The chain recombines TRBV7-9 with TRBJ1-2; D not resolved. The CDR3 sequence is 14 residues long. V dropped 5 bases and J dropped 2 bases, with 12 bases sitting between them. Per the germline V gene, CDR1 is SEHNR and CDR2 is FQNEAQ (reference sequence).

The V and J genes are TRBV5-1 and TRBJ2-7; 9 bases align to TRBD1. Trimming took 4 bases from V and 3 from J; bases not matched to a gene: 11. CDR3 length: 16 residues. Germline CDR1 and CDR2: SGHRS and YFSETQ. The CDR3 loop is CASSHGPGQGGYEQYF. The CDR3 DNA reads TGCGCCAGCAGCCACGGACCGGGACAGGGTGGCTACGAGCAGTACTTC. Full variable domain (missing parts from reference TRBV5-1 and TRBJ2-7): KAGVTQTPRYLIKTRGQQVTLSCSPISGHRSVSWYQQTPGQGLQFLFEYFSETQRNKGNFPGRFSGRQFSNSRSEMNVSTLELGDSALYLCASSHGPGQGGYEQYFGPGTRLTVT.

For the CDR3, the DNA is TGTGCCAGCAGCCTTCCAAGGGGGAGCGAGGCAAGCACAGATACGCAGTATTTT. Protein product: CASSLPRGSEASTDTQYF. This chain links TRBV5-5 with TRBJ2-3, with a weak D call TRBD1 (6 bases). The germline V gene encodes CDR1 SGHKS and CDR2 YYEKEE (reference sequence). Trimming took off 4 bases at V and 0 bases at J, with 21 bases between the two ends. CDR3 length equals 18 residues.

This chain links TRBV11-2 with TRBJ2-1, with 10 bases identical to TRBD2. Germline-derived CDR1 and CDR2 are SGHAT and FQNNGV. V was pared by 0 bases and J by 4 bases, with 3 bases of the junction left unmatched. This CDR3 spans 16 amino acids. The CDR3 region has the DNA TGTGCCAGCAGCTTAGATCAGCGGGGGGGTTACAATGAGCAGTTCTTC. This gives the protein CASSLDQRGGYNEQFF.

The chain joins TRBV7-2 to TRBJ2-5, with TRBD2 as a possible D gene (6 bases). The J call may be incorrect, as the DNA end agrees better with TRBJ2-7. The CDR3 spans 15 residues. Germline CDR1 is SGHTA and CDR2 is FQGNSA. The CDR3 DNA sequence: TGTGCCAGCAGCTTGATCCCGGGAGTTTCGGTCGAGCAGTACTTC. Its protein product is CASSLIPGVSVEQYF.

This chain joins TRBV16 and TRBJ1-6, with a possible D match to TRBD1 (6 bases). V gave up 4 bases and J gave up 8 bases, with 18 bases separating them. CDR1 is KGHSY and CDR2 is FQNENV in the germline V gene. The CDR3 is 16 residues long. The CDR3 here is CASSLRPGQRDSPLHF. The CDR3 nucleotides are TGTGCCAGCAGCCTTAGACCGGGACAACGAGATTCACCCCTCCACTTT.

This clone occurred a few times. The gene calls are TRBV2 and TRBJ2-5; D unclear. The CDR3 is made up of 11 amino acids. The germline V gene encodes CDR1 SNHLY and CDR2 FYNNEI. Deletions cut 6 bases from V and 0 bases from J, with 2 bases between. The CDR3 reads CASSYQETQYF. CDR3 DNA sequence: TGTGCCAGCAGCTACCAAGAGACCCAGTACTTC.

The V and J genes are TRBV11-3 and TRBJ2-5; 7 positions match TRBD1. Germline trimming cut 5 bases from V and 0 bases from J; bases unmatched to any gene: 6. The CDR3 runs 15 residues. Germline-derived CDR1 and CDR2 are SGHNT and YENEEA. CDR3 loop: CASSQGQTDQETQYF. Here the CDR3 DNA reads TGTGCCAGCAGCCAGGGACAGACTGACCAAGAGACCCAGTACTTC.

This clone was found a few times. The chain combines TRBV4-3 with TRBJ2-3; 13 nucleotides agree with TRBD2. CDR1 is LGHNA, CDR2 YSLEER, per germline. CDR3 length: 16 amino acids. The J segment lost 4 bases and the V segment lost 4 bases, leaving 5 bases of the junction unmatched. CDR3 region: CASSPRTSGGADTQYF. The CDR3 coding sequence is TGCGCCAGCAGCCCCCGTACTAGCGGGGGGGCAGATACGCAGTATTTT.

The chain uses TRBV7-9 and TRBJ2-1; the D gene could be TRBD1 or TRBD2 (5 bases each). Trimming took 6 bases from V and 0 from J, leaving 9 bases between them. CDR1 SEHNR and CDR2 FQNEAQ come from the germline V gene (reference sequence). This CDR3 region has 14 residues. CDR3 sequence (DNA): TGTGCCAGCAGGGGGGAGTACTCCTACAATGAGCAGTTCTTC. Its protein is CASRGEYSYNEQFF.

This chain connects TRBV2 to TRBJ1-6; D is unresolved. Trimming removed 6 bases from V and 5 bases from J, with 11 bases in between. This CDR3 contains 14 residues. The germline V gene has CDR1 SNHLY and CDR2 FYNNEI. DNA for the CDR3: TGTGCCAGCAGAAGTATCTTCAATAATTCACCCCTCCACTTT. This sequence encodes CASRSIFNNSPLHF.

The V and J genes are TRBV7-8 and TRBJ2-3; no firm D call. Germline V gene lookup returns CDR1 SGHVS and CDR2 FQNEAQ. Trimming took off 0 bases at V and 4 bases at J, with 8 bases between the two ends. The length of the CDR3 is 14 residues. The CDR3 here is CASSLASGADTQYF. The CDR3 DNA follows: TGTGCCAGCAGCTTAGCTTCTGGGGCAGATACGCAGTATTTT.

This clone was recorded once. The chain combines TRBV7-9 with TRBJ2-1; D perhaps matches TRBD2 (7 bases). Germline V CDR1 and CDR2: SEHNR, FQNEAQ (reference sequence). This CDR3 has 11 amino acids. This CDR3 reads CAGGDRAEQFF. DNA of the CDR3: TGTGCAGGGGGGGACCGGGCTGAGCAGTTCTTC.

The rearrangement links TRBV18 to TRBJ2-3, with D hard to call. V lost 3 bases to trimming and J lost 4 bases, with 8 bases between them. The germline gives CDR1 KGHSH, CDR2 LQKENI. The CDR3 contains 13 residues. CDR3 region: CASSPPSADTQYF. DNA for the CDR3: TGTGCCAGCTCACCGCCCAGTGCAGATACGCAGTATTTT. Drawing the rest from reference TRBV18 and TRBJ2-3, the complete variable domain is NAGVMQNPRHLVRRRGQEARLRCSPMKGHSHVYWYRQLPEEGLKFMVYLQKENIIDESGMPKERFSAEFPKEGPSILRIQQVVRGDSAAYFCASSPPSADTQYFGPGTRLTVL.

CDR3 sequence: CASSSGQIAYEQYF. In DNA form, the CDR3 reads TGTGCCAGCAGTTCGGGACAGATTGCGTACGAGCAGTACTTC. This chain uses TRBV7-8 with TRBJ2-7; TRBD1 agrees at 7 bases. The CDR3 has 14 residues. With 6 bases clipped from V and 4 bases from J, the junction kept 9 bases outside the gene matches. Germline loops: CDR1 SGHVS, CDR2 FQNEAQ.